These 16 T cell receptor beta chains were all obtained from the same sample, sequenced in a study of glioma-infiltrating T cells after dendritic cell vaccination. The assay was immunoSEQ multiplex PCR, and TCRdb's table has in-frame clones only and misses some. The sample lists approximately 110,000 clones, about 90% seen once, with 2.7% in the top ten. Noted time point: after dendritic cell vaccination, including at tumor progression/relapse. The starting material was blood, obtained after dendritic cell vaccination. The receptor set was obtained from a human donor with glioblastoma.

The CDR3 protein is CASGGGTVNSPLHF. The CDR3 nucleotides read TGTGCCAGCGGGGGGGGGACGGTTAATTCACCCCTCCACTTT. This rearrangement joins TRBV2 to TRBJ1-6; possible D gene TRBD1, 5 bases. Trimming took off 8 bases at V and 6 bases at J, with 14 bases between the two ends. This CDR3 region has 14 residues. CDR1 SNHLY and CDR2 FYNNEI come from the germline V gene. Full variable domain (outside the CDR3, taken from reference TRBV2 and TRBJ1-6): EPEVTQTPSHQVTQMGQEVILRCVPISNHLYFYWYRQILGQKVEFLVSFYNNEISEKSEIFDDQFSVERPDGSNFTLKIRSTKLEDSAMYFCASGGGTVNSPLHFGNGTRLTVT.

This rearrangement joins TRBV28 to TRBJ1-3; 7 nucleotides agree with TRBD1. The CDR3 sequence is 11 residues long. Germline CDR1 is MDHEN and CDR2 is SYDVKM. This CDR3 is CGATGSDTIYF. In DNA, the CDR3 is TGTGGGGCGACAGGGAGTGACACCATATATTTT.

This clone was detected a few times. The genes are TRBV19 and TRBJ2-1; possible D gene TRBD2, 6 bases. Germline V gives CDR1 LNHDA, CDR2 SQIVND (reference sequence). V lost 3 bases and J 7 bases, leaving 19 bases between the germline ends. This CDR3 contains 16 residues. This CDR3 reads CASSIAGAGSRNEQFF. Written as DNA, the CDR3 is TGTGCCAGTAGTATCGCCGGGGCGGGGAGTAGAAATGAGCAGTTCTTC.

This rearrangement joins TRBV11-2 to TRBJ1-2; TRBD1 agrees at 8 bases. V was clipped by 5 bases and J by 5 bases; unmatched bases: 7. CDR3 length: 14 residues. Germline V gene sequence: CDR1 SGHAT, CDR2 FQNNGV. This CDR3 is CASSIPGTGYGYTF. The CDR3 nucleotides are TGTGCCAGCAGCATTCCCGGGACAGGTTATGGCTACACCTTC.

V gene TRBV5-1 combines with J gene TRBJ2-1, with TRBD2 identical over 7 bases. CDR1 and CDR2 from the germline V gene are SGHRS and YFSETQ. V trimming: 0 bases; J trimming: 4 bases; junction bases outside the gene matches: 4. The CDR3 has 15 amino acids. The CDR3: CASSLEGEGYNEQFF. The CDR3 region has the DNA TGCGCCAGCAGCTTGGAAGGGGAGGGGTACAATGAGCAGTTCTTC.

The rearrangement joins TRBV29-1 to TRBJ2-3; 9 bases are shared with TRBD2. The CDR3 is 14 residues long. With 2 bases clipped from V and 4 bases from J, the junction kept 4 bases outside the gene matches. Germline V lookup: CDR1 SQVTM, CDR2 ANQGSEA. The CDR3 nucleotides are TGCAGCGTTGAATCAGGCGGGAGGGCAGATACGCAGTATTTT. This translates into CSVESGGRADTQYF.

The V gene is TRBV29-1, the J gene TRBJ2-7, with 8 positions matching TRBD1. The germline V gene has CDR1 SQVTM and CDR2 ANQGSEA. V shed 6 bases, J shed 3 bases, and the junction held 4 bases outside the gene matches. The CDR3 contains 12 residues. The CDR3, as DNA: TGCAGCGTAAGGACAGGGATCTACGAGCAGTACTTC. Residues: CSVRTGIYEQYF.

The chain is built from TRBV30 and TRBJ1-5; D may be TRBD1 (6 bases). The CDR3 is made up of 16 amino acids. Looked up from germline, CDR1 is GTSNPN and CDR2 is SVGIG (reference sequence). V lost 0 bases to trimming and J lost 3 bases, with 15 bases between them. The CDR3 reads CAWSVPGHGFNQPQHF. DNA of the CDR3: TGTGCCTGGAGTGTACCGGGACACGGCTTCAATCAGCCCCAGCATTTT.

This clone was picked up one time. The chain recombines TRBV5-1 with TRBJ2-7, with D maybe TRBD1 (6 bases). V was clipped by 5 bases and J by 3 bases, with 21 bases between them. Germline V gene data show CDR1 as SGHRS and CDR2 as YFSETQ. This CDR3 contains 16 residues. CDR3 loop: CASRLWFGDTNYEQYF. In DNA, the CDR3 is TGCGCCAGCAGGCTGTGGTTTGGGGACACTAACTACGAGCAGTACTTC.

The rearrangement links TRBV9 to TRBJ2-3, with TRBD2 matching over 13 bases. V shed 0 bases, J shed 3 bases, and the junction held 4 bases outside the gene matches. Per germline, CDR1 SGDLS and CDR2 YYNGEE. This CDR3 contains 17 residues. In DNA form, the CDR3 reads TGTGCCAGCAGCGTAGGGACTAGCGGGAGCCTGACAGATACGCAGTATTTT. Translating gives CASSVGTSGSLTDTQYF.

This rearrangement joins TRBV9 to TRBJ2-2; D is possibly TRBD1 (5 bases). CDR1 and CDR2 (germline): SGDLS, YYNGEE. V lost 0 bases and J 0 bases, leaving 9 bases between the germline ends. The CDR3 sequence is 16 residues long. The CDR3 here is CASSVGGRTNTGELFF. CDR3 DNA sequence: TGTGCCAGCAGCGTAGGGGGCAGGACGAACACCGGGGAGCTGTTTTTT. The complete variable domain, with remaining parts taken from reference TRBV9 and TRBJ2-2, reads DSGVTQTPKHLITATGQRVTLRCSPRSGDLSVYWYQQSLDQGLQFLIQYYNGEERAKGNILERFSAQQFPDLHSELNLSSLELGDSALYFCASSVGGRTNTGELFFGEGSRLTVL.

V gene TRBV18 combines with J gene TRBJ2-1, with 13 bases that match TRBD2. The CDR3 totals 17 residues. Trimming cost V 5 bases and J 0 bases; bases outside gene matches: 4. CDR1 KGHSH and CDR2 LQKENI come from the germline V gene. This CDR3 is CASSRTSGRDSYNEQFF. CDR3 sequence (DNA): TGTGCCAGCTCAAGAACTAGCGGGAGGGACTCCTACAATGAGCAGTTCTTC.

The chain has TRBV5-1 and TRBJ2-1, with 7 bases identical to TRBD1. Unmatched junction bases numbered 7, after V lost 0 bases and J lost 7 bases. The CDR3 has 15 residues. The germline gives CDR1 SGHRS, CDR2 YFSETQ. DNA for the CDR3: TGCGCCAGCAGCTTGGAGGGGGCAACTAAGAATGAGCAGTTCTTC. Its protein is CASSLEGATKNEQFF. Variable domain in full (rest from reference TRBV5-1 and TRBJ2-1): KAGVTQTPRYLIKTRGQQVTLSCSPISGHRSVSWYQQTPGQGLQFLFEYFSETQRNKGNFPGRFSGRQFSNSRSEMNVSTLELGDSALYLCASSLEGATKNEQFFGPGTRLTVL.

The rearrangement joins TRBV5-6 to TRBJ2-1; no reliable D call. V lost 5 bases and J 1 base, leaving 10 bases between the germline ends. Germline CDR1 and CDR2: SGHDT and YYEEEE. This CDR3 is 14 amino acids long. The CDR3 sequence: CASSERPSYNEQFF. CDR3 coding DNA: TGTGCCAGCAGTGAGCGACCGTCCTACAATGAGCAGTTCTTC.

V is TRBV7-6 and J is TRBJ2-7, with D possibly being TRBD2 (6 bases). V lost 5 bases and J lost 2, with 19 bases in between. The germline gives CDR1 SGHVS, CDR2 FNYEAQ. The CDR3 extends over 16 amino acids. DNA for the CDR3: TGTGCCAGCAGCCCGCCCCCCCGGGGAGGCGCCTACGAGCAGTACTTC. It encodes CASSPPPRGGAYEQYF. Filled out from reference TRBV7-6 and TRBJ2-7, the complete variable domain reads GAGVSQSPRYKVTKRGQDVALRCDPISGHVSLYWYRQALGQGPEFLTYFNYEAQQDKSGLPNDRFSAERPEGSISTLTIQRTEQRDSAMYRCASSPPPRGGAYEQYFGPGTRLTVT.

The chain is built from TRBV15 and TRBJ2-7; possible D gene TRBD2, 5 bases. Germline lookup yields CDR1 LNHNV and CDR2 YYDKDF (reference sequence). The V and J ends lost 5 bases and 0 bases respectively, with 11 bases between them. The CDR3 covers 14 residues. Here the CDR3 DNA reads TGTGCCACCAGCCCCGCGGGCCACTCCTACGAGCAGTACTTC. Protein sequence: CATSPAGHSYEQYF.